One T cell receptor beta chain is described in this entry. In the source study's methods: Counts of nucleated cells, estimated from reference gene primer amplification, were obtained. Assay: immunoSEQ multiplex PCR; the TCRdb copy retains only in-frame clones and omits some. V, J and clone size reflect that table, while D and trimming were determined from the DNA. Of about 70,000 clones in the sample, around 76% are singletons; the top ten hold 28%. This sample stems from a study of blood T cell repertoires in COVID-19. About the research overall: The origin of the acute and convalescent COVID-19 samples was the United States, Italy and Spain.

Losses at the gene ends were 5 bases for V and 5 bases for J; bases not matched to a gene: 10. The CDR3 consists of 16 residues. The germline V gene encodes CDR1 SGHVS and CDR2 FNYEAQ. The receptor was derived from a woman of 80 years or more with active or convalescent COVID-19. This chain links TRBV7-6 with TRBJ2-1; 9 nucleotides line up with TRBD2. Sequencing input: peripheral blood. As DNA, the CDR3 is TGTGCCAGCAGCGGAACAGCGGGGGGCAAGAACAATGAGCAGTTCTTC. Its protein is CASSGTAGGKNNEQFF.